This entry is about one TCR beta chain. These data are taken from a study of shared clonotypes between healthy human individuals. The V end was cut by 4 bases, the J end by 1 base, with 10 bases between. Germline V CDR1 and CDR2: SGHRS, YFSETQ. The CDR3 consists of 14 residues. TCRdb's copy holds only in-frame clones and misses some; the assay was immunoSEQ multiplex PCR. The sample includes about 1.5 million clones, under 99% of them seen just once. The specimen was naive CD4+ T cells sorted from blood. Subset specified: CD45RA+ positively selected. The chain carries TRBV5-1 and TRBJ2-3, with D tentatively TRBD1 (6 bases). This receptor was obtained from a man aged 25-45 years in good health. The CDR3 sequence is CASSEGHGTDTQYF. CDR3 DNA sequence: TGCGCCAGCAGCGAGGGACATGGCACAGATACGCAGTATTTT.